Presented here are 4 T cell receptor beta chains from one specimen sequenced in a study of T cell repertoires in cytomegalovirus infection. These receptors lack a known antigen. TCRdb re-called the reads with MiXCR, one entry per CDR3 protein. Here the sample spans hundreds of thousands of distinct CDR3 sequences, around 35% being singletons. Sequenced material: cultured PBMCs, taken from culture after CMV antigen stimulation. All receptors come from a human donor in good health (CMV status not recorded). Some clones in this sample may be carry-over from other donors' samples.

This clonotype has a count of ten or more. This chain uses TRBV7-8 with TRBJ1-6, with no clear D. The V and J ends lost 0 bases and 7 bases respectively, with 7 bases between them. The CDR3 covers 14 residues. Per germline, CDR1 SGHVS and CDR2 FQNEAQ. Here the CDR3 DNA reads TGTGCCAGCAGCTTAGCAGCCTTAAATTCACCCCTCCACTTT. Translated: CASSLAALNSPLHF.

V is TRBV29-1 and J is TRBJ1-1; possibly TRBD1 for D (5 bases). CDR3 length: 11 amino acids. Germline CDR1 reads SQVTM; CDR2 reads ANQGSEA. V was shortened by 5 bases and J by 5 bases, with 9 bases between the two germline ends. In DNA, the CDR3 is TGCAGCGTTTTGGGGCGTACTGAAGCTTTCTTT. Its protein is CSVLGRTEAFF.

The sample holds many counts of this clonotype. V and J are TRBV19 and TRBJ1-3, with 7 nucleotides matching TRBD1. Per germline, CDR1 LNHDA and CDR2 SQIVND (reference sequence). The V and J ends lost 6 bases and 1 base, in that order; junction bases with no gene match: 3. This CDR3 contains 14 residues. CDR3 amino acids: CASRKGQSGNTIYF. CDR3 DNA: TGTGCCAGTAGGAAGGGACAGTCTGGAAACACCATATATTTT. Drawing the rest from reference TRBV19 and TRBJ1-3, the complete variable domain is DGGITQSPKYLFRKEGQNVTLSCEQNLNHDAMYWYRQDPGQGLRLIYYSQIVNDFQKGDIAEGYSVSREKKESFPLTVTSAQKNPTAFYLCASRKGQSGNTIYFGEGSWLTVV.

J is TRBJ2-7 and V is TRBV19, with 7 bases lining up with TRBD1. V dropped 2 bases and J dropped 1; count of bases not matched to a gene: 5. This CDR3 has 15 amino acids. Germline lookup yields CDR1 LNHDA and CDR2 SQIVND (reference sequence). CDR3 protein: CASSIQPGGSYEQYF. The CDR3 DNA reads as TGTGCCAGTAGTATACAGCCAGGGGGATCCTACGAGCAGTACTTC. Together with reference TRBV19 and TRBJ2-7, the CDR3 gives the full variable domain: DGGITQSPKYLFRKEGQNVTLSCEQNLNHDAMYWYRQDPGQGLRLIYYSQIVNDFQKGDIAEGYSVSREKKESFPLTVTSAQKNPTAFYLCASSIQPGGSYEQYFGPGTRLTVT.